These 27 T cell receptor beta chains share one sample of origin, sequenced in a study of CD8 T cells in ankylosing spondylitis. In TCRdb, the 5' RACE reads were re-called with MiXCR into one record per CDR3 protein. The sample consists of around 29,000 distinct CDR3 sequences, less than 6.5% of them appearing once. The sequenced sample was blood, either unsorted or a sorted T cell fraction (not recorded which). The receptors here all came from a female donor with ankylosing spondylitis or in good health (not recorded which).

The V call is TRBV9, the J call TRBJ2-6, with 7 bases matching TRBD1. V lost 6 bases and J lost 0; bases outside the gene matches: 3. This CDR3 is 15 amino acids long. The germline gives CDR1 SGDLS, CDR2 YYNGEE. In DNA form, the CDR3 reads TGTGCCAGCACCCAGGGGGTCTCTGGGGCCAACGTCCTGACTTTC. It encodes CASTQGVSGANVLTF.

This clonotype ranks as medium-sized. This chain joins TRBV9 and TRBJ2-1; 10 positions match TRBD2. J lost 5 bases, V lost 1 base, and 0 bases had no gene match. From germline, CDR1 is SGDLS and CDR2 YYNGEE. The CDR3 is 14 residues long. CDR3 amino acids: CASSVLAGDNEQFF. CDR3 in DNA: TGTGCCAGCAGCGTACTAGCGGGAGACAATGAGCAGTTCTTC.

This clonotype was observed many times. The genes are TRBV9 and TRBJ2-7; D is perhaps TRBD2 (6 bases). The CDR3 extends over 15 amino acids. CDR1 SGDLS and CDR2 YYNGEE come from the germline V gene. Trimming pared 0 bases from V and 5 bases from J, leaving 15 bases between. The CDR3 nucleotides read TGTGCCAGCAGCGTAGGTGGAGGGTCTCGCAACGAGCAGTACTTC. It is translated as CASSVGGGSRNEQYF.

This rearrangement joins TRBV9 to TRBJ2-1; either TRBD1 or TRBD2 may fit D (5 bases each). The length of the CDR3 is 15 residues. In germline, CDR1 is SGDLS, CDR2 YYNGEE. V was shortened by 0 bases and J by 2 bases, with 9 bases between the two germline ends. The CDR3 DNA reads TGTGCCAGCAGCGTAGGGGACCGAACCTACAATGAGCAGTTCTTC. It codes for CASSVGDRTYNEQFF.

In its sample, this clonotype was seen many times. The chain combines TRBV9 with TRBJ2-2, with 11 bases lining up with TRBD2. Trimming at V came to 4 bases and at J to 4 bases, leaving 3 bases not matched to a gene. Germline lookup yields CDR1 SGDLS and CDR2 YYNGEE. The CDR3 sequence is 15 residues long. The CDR3 sequence is CASSPTSGGTGELFF. In DNA form, the CDR3 reads TGTGCCAGCAGCCCTACTAGCGGGGGCACCGGGGAGCTGTTTTTT.

This clonotype is medium-sized by share. This rearrangement joins TRBV9 to TRBJ1-4; D might be TRBD1 (5 bases). This CDR3 is 14 amino acids long. With 0 bases removed from V and 4 bases from J, the gap between germline ends came to 7 bases. Germline V gives CDR1 SGDLS, CDR2 YYNGEE. CDR3 region: CASSVDQGNEKLFF. DNA for the CDR3: TGTGCCAGCAGCGTAGATCAGGGTAATGAAAAACTGTTTTTT.

The genes are TRBV9 and TRBJ1-1; D not resolved. Deletions cut 4 bases from V and 4 bases from J, with 14 bases between. The CDR3 totals 14 residues. CDR1 and CDR2 (germline): SGDLS, YYNGEE. In DNA form, the CDR3 reads TGTGCCAGCAGCCAGCTCCCTGAACCCACTGAAGCTTTCTTT. The encoded protein is CASSQLPEPTEAFF.

This clonotype was recorded a few times. The rearrangement links TRBV9 to TRBJ2-4, with 7 positions matching TRBD1. This CDR3 has 15 amino acids. Germline loops: CDR1 SGDLS, CDR2 YYNGEE. V was clipped by 4 bases and J by 1 base; unmatched bases: 5. The CDR3, as DNA: TGTGCCAGCAGCTTCTCGACAGGGGCCAAAAACATTCAGTACTTC. Encoded protein: CASSFSTGAKNIQYF.

This chain connects TRBV9 to TRBJ2-7; no clear D. The germline V and J ends were trimmed by 0 bases and 7 bases, with 11 bases remaining between them. The CDR3 contains 13 residues. Germline V gives CDR1 SGDLS, CDR2 YYNGEE. CDR3 nucleotides: TGTGCCAGCAGCGTAGTGCCCATGGGTGAGCAGTACTTC. Amino acids: CASSVVPMGEQYF.

This clonotype was counted many times. The V gene is TRBV9, the J gene TRBJ2-3; D might be TRBD2 (6 bases). This CDR3 comprises 14 residues. Trimming removed 5 bases at V and 4 bases at J, with 14 bases between. The V gene's germline CDR1 is SGDLS and CDR2 YYNGEE. The chain's CDR3 is CASSGGVRSDTQYF. CDR3 nucleotides: TGTGCCAGCAGTGGCGGGGTTAGGTCAGATACGCAGTATTTT.

This clonotype came up many times. Given a much more abundant clone one base away, this may be a read error. The rearrangement uses TRBV9 and TRBJ2-2, with unresolved D. This CDR3 comprises 14 residues. From germline, CDR1 is SGDLS and CDR2 YYNGEE. Trimming took 0 bases from V and 0 from J, leaving 3 bases between them. The CDR3 is CASSVDPNTGELFF. CDR3 coding DNA: TGTGCCAGCAGCGTAGACCCGAACACCGGGGAGCTGTTTTTT. The whole variable domain, filled in from reference TRBV9 and TRBJ2-2, reads DSGVTQTPKHLITATGQRVTLRCSPRSGDLSVYWYQQSLDQGLQFLIQYYNGEERAKGNILERFSAQQFPDLHSELNLSSLELGDSALYFCASSVDPNTGELFFGEGSRLTVL.

This clonotype was observed many times. This chain connects TRBV9 to TRBJ1-3; the D gene is possibly TRBD1 (6 bases). V was cut by 4 bases and J by 4 bases, with 18 bases left in between. The CDR3 totals 16 residues. Germline loops: CDR1 SGDLS, CDR2 YYNGEE. In nucleotides, the CDR3 is TGTGCCAGCAGCCCTACACAAACAGGGACCGGAAACACCATATATTTT. Translating gives CASSPTQTGTGNTIYF.

This clonotype was seen ten or more times. V usage is TRBV9 and J usage is TRBJ1-1; TRBD1 is a possible D gene (5 bases). Deletions cut 0 bases from V and 8 bases from J, with 14 bases between. This CDR3 comprises 14 residues. From germline, CDR1 is SGDLS and CDR2 YYNGEE. CDR3 residues: CASSVAWQGKEAFF. The CDR3 DNA sequence: TGTGCCAGCAGCGTAGCATGGCAGGGTAAGGAAGCTTTCTTT.

This clonotype came up a few times. The V call is TRBV9, the J call TRBJ1-5; unclear D gene. The germline V gene has CDR1 SGDLS and CDR2 YYNGEE. The V end lost 0 bases, the J end lost 6 bases, and 10 bases lay between the germline ends. The length of the CDR3 is 14 residues. CDR3 sequence: CASSVEGSRQPQHF. The CDR3 coding sequence is TGTGCCAGCAGCGTAGAAGGGTCTCGTCAGCCCCAGCATTTT.

This clonotype was recorded many times. The rearrangement uses TRBV9 and TRBJ1-2; D perhaps matches TRBD1 (6 bases). Trimming pared 3 bases from V and 0 bases from J, leaving 15 bases between. The germline V gene encodes CDR1 SGDLS and CDR2 YYNGEE. CDR3 length: 16 residues. The CDR3 spells CASSAAQGTTNYGYTF. The CDR3 DNA sequence: TGTGCCAGCAGCGCAGCTCAGGGGACCACTAACTATGGCTACACCTTC. The full variable domain, completed using reference TRBV9 and TRBJ1-2, is DSGVTQTPKHLITATGQRVTLRCSPRSGDLSVYWYQQSLDQGLQFLIQYYNGEERAKGNILERFSAQQFPDLHSELNLSSLELGDSALYFCASSAAQGTTNYGYTFGSGTRLTVV.

Many counts were recorded for this clonotype. The rearrangement uses TRBV9 and TRBJ1-1; 9 nucleotides agree with TRBD1. Trimming cost V 3 bases and J 5 bases; bases outside gene matches: 11. The germline V gene has CDR1 SGDLS and CDR2 YYNGEE. The CDR3 spans 16 residues. Here the CDR3 DNA reads TGTGCCAGCAGCGCTGGGACAGGGTCGTTTTTGACTGAAGCTTTCTTT. Protein product: CASSAGTGSFLTEAFF.

The CDR3 sequence is CASSPRQGEDQPQHF. The DNA for the CDR3 is TGTGCCAGCAGTCCACGACAGGGTGAGGATCAGCCCCAGCATTTT. The chain is built from TRBV11-3 and TRBJ1-5, with TRBD1 matching over 7 bases. The length of the CDR3 is 15 residues. Trimming took 6 bases from V and 5 from J; bases not matched to a gene: 10. In germline, CDR1 is SGHNT, CDR2 YENEEA.

This clonotype was counted at least ten times. The gene calls are TRBV9 and TRBJ1-1; 8 bases map to TRBD1. V gave up 3 bases and J gave up 13 bases; unmatched junction bases: 11. The CDR3 runs 13 residues. Germline values: CDR1 SGDLS, CDR2 YYNGEE. CDR3 sequence (DNA): TGTGCCAGCAGCGCTAACCCCGGGACAGGAGGTTTCTTT. This codes for CASSANPGTGGFF.

By sample fraction, this clonotype is medium-sized. The DNA of the CDR3 is TGTGCCAGCAGCCCTAGGGGGGAAGCTCAGCCCCAGCATTTT. The encoded protein is CASSPRGEAQPQHF. The chain recombines TRBV9 with TRBJ1-5; D possibly corresponds to TRBD1 (6 bases). Germline V gene sequence: CDR1 SGDLS, CDR2 YYNGEE. CDR3 length equals 14 residues. Trimming shortened V by 4 bases and J by 6 bases, and 14 bases separated the two germline ends.

This clonotype showed up many times. This chain connects TRBV9 to TRBJ2-3; 7 bases line up with TRBD2. The CDR3 contains 15 residues. Per germline, CDR1 SGDLS and CDR2 YYNGEE. The ends lost 0 bases at V and 3 bases at J; junction bases unmatched: 4. The CDR3 DNA is TGTGCCAGCAGCGTAGAGGCTAGCGGAACAGATACGCAGTATTTT. Its translation is CASSVEASGTDTQYF.

Ten or more counts support this clonotype. This rearrangement joins TRBV9 to TRBJ2-7; 9 bases agree with TRBD2. Germline loops: CDR1 SGDLS, CDR2 YYNGEE. Trimming removed 0 bases from V and 2 bases from J; junction bases left unmatched: 3. This CDR3 is built from 15 residues. CDR3 protein: CASSVGPSGAYEQYF. CDR3 nucleotides: TGTGCCAGCAGCGTAGGACCTAGCGGGGCCTACGAGCAGTACTTC.

This clonotype showed up many times. The V call is TRBV9, the J call TRBJ2-5; possibly TRBD2 for D (5 bases). The germline gives CDR1 SGDLS, CDR2 YYNGEE. Trimming left V 0 bases short and J 2 bases short, with 11 bases between. The CDR3 is made up of 15 amino acids. The CDR3 nucleotides are TGTGCCAGCAGCGTAGGAGCGGCCGATCAAGAGACCCAGTACTTC. This encodes CASSVGAADQETQYF.

This clonotype appeared many times. J is TRBJ1-2 and V is TRBV9; TRBD1 might be the D (5 bases). The V gene lost 4 bases and the J gene lost 6 bases, with 19 bases spanning the gap. This CDR3 is 15 amino acids long. Germline CDR1 and CDR2: SGDLS and YYNGEE. This chain's CDR3 is CASSIRAGTQDGYTF. The CDR3 nucleotides read TGTGCCAGCAGCATCCGGGCGGGGACGCAAGATGGCTACACCTTC.

There are many counts of this clonotype. The rearrangement joins TRBV9 to TRBJ2-6; TRBD1 agrees at 10 bases. This CDR3 has 18 residues. V was clipped by 4 bases and J by 0 bases; unmatched bases: 7. Per germline, CDR1 SGDLS and CDR2 YYNGEE. The DNA of the CDR3 is TGTGCCAGCAGCCCCCGGGACAGGGGAAACTCTGGGGCCAACGTCCTGACTTTC. This encodes CASSPRDRGNSGANVLTF. Complete variable domain (other parts from reference TRBV9 and TRBJ2-6): DSGVTQTPKHLITATGQRVTLRCSPRSGDLSVYWYQQSLDQGLQFLIQYYNGEERAKGNILERFSAQQFPDLHSELNLSSLELGDSALYFCASSPRDRGNSGANVLTFGAGSRLTVL.

This clonotype occurred a few times. V gene TRBV9 combines with J gene TRBJ2-3; TRBD2 is a possible D gene (5 bases). CDR1 is SGDLS and CDR2 is YYNGEE in the germline V gene. The CDR3 runs 13 residues. V dropped 4 bases and J dropped 4 bases, with 10 bases sitting between them. CDR3 loop: CASSPRGADTQYF. The DNA for the CDR3 is TGTGCCAGCAGCCCCCGGGGAGCAGATACGCAGTATTTT.

This clonotype was observed at least ten times. The rearrangement links TRBV9 to TRBJ2-1; TRBD2 might be the D (5 bases). The CDR3 spans 14 residues. CDR1 is SGDLS, CDR2 YYNGEE, per germline. Trimming removed 5 bases at V and 7 bases at J, with 16 bases between. In nucleotides, the CDR3 is TGTGCCAGCAGTCCCTCTGGACTCGCGAATGAGCAGTTCTTC. It translates to CASSPSGLANEQFF.

This clonotype occurred many times. The chain's CDR3 is CASSVGGGAFVGELFF. The CDR3, as DNA: TGTGCCAGCAGCGTCGGCGGGGGGGCATTTGTCGGGGAGCTGTTTTTT. The chain combines TRBV9 with TRBJ2-2; 9 nucleotides align to TRBD2. Trimming cost V 2 bases and J 7 bases; bases outside gene matches: 9. CDR3 length: 16 amino acids. Germline V CDR1 and CDR2: SGDLS, YYNGEE.